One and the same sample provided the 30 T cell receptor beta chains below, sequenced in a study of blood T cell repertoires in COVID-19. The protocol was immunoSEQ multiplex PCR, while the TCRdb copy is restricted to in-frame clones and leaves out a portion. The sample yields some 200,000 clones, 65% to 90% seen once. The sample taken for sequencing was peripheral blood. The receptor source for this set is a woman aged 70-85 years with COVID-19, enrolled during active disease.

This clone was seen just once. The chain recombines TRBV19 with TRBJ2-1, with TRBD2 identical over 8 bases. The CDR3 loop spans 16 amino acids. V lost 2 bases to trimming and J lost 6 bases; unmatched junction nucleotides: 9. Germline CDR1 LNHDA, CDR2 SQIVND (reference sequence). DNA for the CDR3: TGTGCCAGTAGTATATTCCGCGGGGGGAAACCCAATGAGCAGTTCTTC. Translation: CASSIFRGGKPNEQFF. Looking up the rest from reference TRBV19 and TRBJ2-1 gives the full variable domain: DGGITQSPKYLFRKEGQNVTLSCEQNLNHDAMYWYRQDPGQGLRLIYYSQIVNDFQKGDIAEGYSVSREKKESFPLTVTSAQKNPTAFYLCASSIFRGGKPNEQFFGPGTRLTVL.

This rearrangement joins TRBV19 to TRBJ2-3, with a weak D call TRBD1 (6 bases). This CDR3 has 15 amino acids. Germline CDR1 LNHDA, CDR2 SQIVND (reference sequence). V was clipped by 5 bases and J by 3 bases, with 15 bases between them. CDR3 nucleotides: TGTGCCAGTAGTTTAATGAACAGGGATACAGATACGCAGTATTTT. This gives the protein CASSLMNRDTDTQYF.

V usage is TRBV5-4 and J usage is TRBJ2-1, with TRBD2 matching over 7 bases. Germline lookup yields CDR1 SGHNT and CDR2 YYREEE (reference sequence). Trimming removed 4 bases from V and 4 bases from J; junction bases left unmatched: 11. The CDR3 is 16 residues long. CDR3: CASSPLAGEPYNEQFF. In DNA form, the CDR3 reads TGTGCCAGCAGCCCCCTGGCGGGGGAGCCATACAATGAGCAGTTCTTC.

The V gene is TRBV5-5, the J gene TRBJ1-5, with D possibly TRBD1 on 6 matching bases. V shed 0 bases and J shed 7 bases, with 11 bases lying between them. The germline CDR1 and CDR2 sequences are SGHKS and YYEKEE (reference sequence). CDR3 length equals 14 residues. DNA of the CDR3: TGTGCCAGCAGCTTGGTAGGGGGGGAACAGCCCCAGCATTTT. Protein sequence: CASSLVGGEQPQHF.

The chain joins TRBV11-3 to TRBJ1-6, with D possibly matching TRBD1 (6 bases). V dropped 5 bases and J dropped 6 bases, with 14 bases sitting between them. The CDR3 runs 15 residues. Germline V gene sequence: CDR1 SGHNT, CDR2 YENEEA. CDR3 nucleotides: TGTGCCAGCAGCCCAACCCGACAGGTTAATTCACCCCTCCACTTT. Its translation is CASSPTRQVNSPLHF.

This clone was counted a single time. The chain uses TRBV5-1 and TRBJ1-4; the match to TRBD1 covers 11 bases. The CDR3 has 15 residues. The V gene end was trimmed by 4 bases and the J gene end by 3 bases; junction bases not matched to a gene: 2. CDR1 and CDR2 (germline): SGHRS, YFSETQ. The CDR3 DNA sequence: TGCGCCAGCAGCCGGGGACAGGGGGCTAATGAAAAACTGTTTTTT. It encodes CASSRGQGANEKLFF.

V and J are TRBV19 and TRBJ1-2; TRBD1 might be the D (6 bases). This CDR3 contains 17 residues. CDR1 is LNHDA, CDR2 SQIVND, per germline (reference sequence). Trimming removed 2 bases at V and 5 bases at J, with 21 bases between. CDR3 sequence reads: CASSIKAGAFPLYGYTF. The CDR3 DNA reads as TGTGCCAGTAGTATAAAGGCGGGGGCCTTCCCCCTTTATGGCTACACCTTC.

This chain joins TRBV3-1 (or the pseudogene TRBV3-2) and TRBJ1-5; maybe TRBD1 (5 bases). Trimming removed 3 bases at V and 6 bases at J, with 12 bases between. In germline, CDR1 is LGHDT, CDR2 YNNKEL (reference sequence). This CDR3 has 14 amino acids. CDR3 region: CASSQGGVLQPQHF. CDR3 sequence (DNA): TGTGCCAGCAGCCAGGGAGGGGTCCTTCAGCCCCAGCATTTT.

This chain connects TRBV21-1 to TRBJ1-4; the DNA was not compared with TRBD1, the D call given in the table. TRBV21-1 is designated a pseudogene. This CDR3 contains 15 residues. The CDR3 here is CASSTRQAGLEKLFF. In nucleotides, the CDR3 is TGTGCCAGCAGCACCCGACAGGCGGGCTTGGAAAAACTGTTTTTT.

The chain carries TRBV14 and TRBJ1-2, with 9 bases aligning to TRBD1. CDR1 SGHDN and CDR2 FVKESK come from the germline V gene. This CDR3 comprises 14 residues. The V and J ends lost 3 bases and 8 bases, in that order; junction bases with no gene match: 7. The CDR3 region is CASSHRDRVTGYTF. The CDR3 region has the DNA TGTGCCAGCAGCCATAGGGACAGGGTGACCGGCTACACCTTC.

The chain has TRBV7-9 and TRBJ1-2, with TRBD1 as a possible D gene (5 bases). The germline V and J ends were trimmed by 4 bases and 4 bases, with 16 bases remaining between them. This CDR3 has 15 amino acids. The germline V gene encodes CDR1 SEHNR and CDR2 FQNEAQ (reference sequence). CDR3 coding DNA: TGTGCCAGCAGCTGGGGCGCAGACCACATCTATGGCTACACCTTC. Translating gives CASSWGADHIYGYTF. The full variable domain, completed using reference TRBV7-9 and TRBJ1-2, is DTGVSQNPRHKITKRGQNVTFRCDPISEHNRLYWYRQTLGQGPEFLTYFQNEAQLEKSRLLSDRFSAERPKGSFSTLEIQRTEQGDSAMYLCASSWGADHIYGYTFGSGTRLTVV.

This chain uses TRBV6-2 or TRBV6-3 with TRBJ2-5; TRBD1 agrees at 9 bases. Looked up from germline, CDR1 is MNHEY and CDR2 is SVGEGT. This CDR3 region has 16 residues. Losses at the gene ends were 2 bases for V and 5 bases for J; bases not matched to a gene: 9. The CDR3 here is CASSYGTGQMKETQYF. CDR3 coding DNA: TGTGCCAGCAGTTACGGGACAGGGCAGATGAAGGAGACCCAGTACTTC.

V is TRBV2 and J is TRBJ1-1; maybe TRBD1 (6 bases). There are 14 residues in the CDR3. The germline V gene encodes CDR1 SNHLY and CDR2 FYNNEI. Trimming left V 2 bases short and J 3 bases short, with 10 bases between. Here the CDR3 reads CASSEQGRYTEAFF. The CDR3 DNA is TGTGCCAGCAGTGAACAGGGGAGATACACTGAAGCTTTCTTT. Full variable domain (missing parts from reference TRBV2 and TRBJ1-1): EPEVTQTPSHQVTQMGQEVILRCVPISNHLYFYWYRQILGQKVEFLVSFYNNEISEKSEIFDDQFSVERPDGSNFTLKIRSTKLEDSAMYFCASSEQGRYTEAFFGQGTRLTVV.

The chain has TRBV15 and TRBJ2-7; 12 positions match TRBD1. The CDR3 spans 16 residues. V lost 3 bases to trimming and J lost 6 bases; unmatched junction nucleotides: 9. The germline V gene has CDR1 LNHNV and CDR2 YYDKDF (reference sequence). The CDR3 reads CATSSLPGQGAFEQYF. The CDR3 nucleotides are TGTGCCACCAGCAGTTTGCCGGGACAGGGGGCATTCGAGCAGTACTTC.

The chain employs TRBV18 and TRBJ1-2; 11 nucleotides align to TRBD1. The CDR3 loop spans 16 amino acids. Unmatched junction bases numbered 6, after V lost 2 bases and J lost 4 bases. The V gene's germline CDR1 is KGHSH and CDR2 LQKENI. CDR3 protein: CASSPTWTGGIYGYTF. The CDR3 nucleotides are TGTGCCAGCTCACCAACCTGGACAGGGGGCATCTATGGCTACACCTTC.

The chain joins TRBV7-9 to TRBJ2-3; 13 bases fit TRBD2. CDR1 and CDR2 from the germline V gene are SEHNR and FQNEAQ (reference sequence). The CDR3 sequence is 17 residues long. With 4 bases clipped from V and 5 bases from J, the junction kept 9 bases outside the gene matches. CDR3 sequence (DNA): TGTGCCAGCAGCTCCGCGGGACTAGCGGGGACTCTAGATACGCAGTATTTT. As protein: CASSSAGLAGTLDTQYF. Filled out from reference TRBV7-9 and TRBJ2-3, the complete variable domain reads DTGVSQNPRHKITKRGQNVTFRCDPISEHNRLYWYRQTLGQGPEFLTYFQNEAQLEKSRLLSDRFSAERPKGSFSTLEIQRTEQGDSAMYLCASSSAGLAGTLDTQYFGPGTRLTVL.

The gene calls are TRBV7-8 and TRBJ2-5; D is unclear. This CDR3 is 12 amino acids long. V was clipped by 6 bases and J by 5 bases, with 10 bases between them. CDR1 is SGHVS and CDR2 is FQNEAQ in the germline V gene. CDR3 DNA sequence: TGTGCCAGCAGTTTGGCCAGGGAGACCCAGTACTTC. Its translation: CASSLARETQYF.

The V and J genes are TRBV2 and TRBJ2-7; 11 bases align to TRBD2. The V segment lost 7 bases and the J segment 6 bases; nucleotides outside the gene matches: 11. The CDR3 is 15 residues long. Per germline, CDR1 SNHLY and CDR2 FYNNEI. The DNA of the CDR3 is TGTGCCAGCAATACATTAGCGGGAGGGAAAGCCGAGCAGTACTTC. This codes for CASNTLAGGKAEQYF.

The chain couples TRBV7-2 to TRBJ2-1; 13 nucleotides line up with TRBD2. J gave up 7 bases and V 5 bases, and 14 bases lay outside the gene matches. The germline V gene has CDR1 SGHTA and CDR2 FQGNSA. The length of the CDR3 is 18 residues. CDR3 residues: CASSAHTSGGAGGNEQFF. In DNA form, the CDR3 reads TGTGCCAGCAGCGCACACACTAGCGGGGGGGCCGGTGGGAATGAGCAGTTCTTC.

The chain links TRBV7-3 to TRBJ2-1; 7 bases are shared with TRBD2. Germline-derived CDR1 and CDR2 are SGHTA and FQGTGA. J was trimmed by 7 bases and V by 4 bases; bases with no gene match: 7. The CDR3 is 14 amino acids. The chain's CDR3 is CASSWAGGLNEQFF. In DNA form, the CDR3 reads TGTGCCAGCAGCTGGGCCGGGGGGTTGAATGAGCAGTTCTTC.

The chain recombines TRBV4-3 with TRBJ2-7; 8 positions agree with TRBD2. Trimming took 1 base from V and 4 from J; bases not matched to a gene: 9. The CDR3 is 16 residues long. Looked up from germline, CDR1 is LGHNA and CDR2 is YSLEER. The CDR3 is CASSQGLAGRYYEQYF. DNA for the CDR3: TGCGCCAGCAGCCAAGGGTTAGCGGGAAGATATTACGAGCAGTACTTC.

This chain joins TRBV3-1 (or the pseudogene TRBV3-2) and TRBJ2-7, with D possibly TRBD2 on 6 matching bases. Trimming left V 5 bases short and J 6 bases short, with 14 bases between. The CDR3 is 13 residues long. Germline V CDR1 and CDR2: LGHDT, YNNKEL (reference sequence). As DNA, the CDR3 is TGTGCCAGCAGCTATGGGAGGTCAGTCGAGCAGTACTTC. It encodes CASSYGRSVEQYF.

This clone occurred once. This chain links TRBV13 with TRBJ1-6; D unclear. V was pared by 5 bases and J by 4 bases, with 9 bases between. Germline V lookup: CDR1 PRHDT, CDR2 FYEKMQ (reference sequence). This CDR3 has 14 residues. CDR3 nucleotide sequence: TGTGCCAGCAGCCTAGACCGGTATAATTCACCCCTCCACTTT. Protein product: CASSLDRYNSPLHF.

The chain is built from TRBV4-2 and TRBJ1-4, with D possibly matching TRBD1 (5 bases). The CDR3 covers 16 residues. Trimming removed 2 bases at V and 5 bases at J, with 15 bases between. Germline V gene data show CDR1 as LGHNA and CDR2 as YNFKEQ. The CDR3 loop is CASSQQLGRVNEKLFF. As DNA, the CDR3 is TGTGCCAGCAGCCAACAACTGGGCAGGGTCAATGAAAAACTGTTTTTT.

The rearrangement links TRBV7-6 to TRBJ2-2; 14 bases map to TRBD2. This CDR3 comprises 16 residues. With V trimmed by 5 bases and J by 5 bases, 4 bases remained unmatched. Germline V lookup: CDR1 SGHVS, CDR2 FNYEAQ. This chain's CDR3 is CASSQGLAGETGELFF. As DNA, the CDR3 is TGTGCCAGCAGCCAGGGACTAGCGGGAGAAACCGGGGAGCTGTTTTTT.

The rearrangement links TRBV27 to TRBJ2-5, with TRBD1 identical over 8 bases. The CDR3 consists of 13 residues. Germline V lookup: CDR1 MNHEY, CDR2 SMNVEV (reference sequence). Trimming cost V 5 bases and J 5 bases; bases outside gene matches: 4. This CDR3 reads CASSLRQGETQYF. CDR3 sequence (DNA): TGTGCCAGCAGTCTCCGACAGGGGGAGACCCAGTACTTC.

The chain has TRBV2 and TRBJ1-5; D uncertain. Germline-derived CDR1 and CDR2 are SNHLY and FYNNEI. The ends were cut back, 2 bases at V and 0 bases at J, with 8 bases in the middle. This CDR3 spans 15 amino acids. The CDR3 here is CASSEQADSNQPQHF. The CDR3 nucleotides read TGTGCCAGCAGTGAACAGGCTGATAGCAATCAGCCCCAGCATTTT.

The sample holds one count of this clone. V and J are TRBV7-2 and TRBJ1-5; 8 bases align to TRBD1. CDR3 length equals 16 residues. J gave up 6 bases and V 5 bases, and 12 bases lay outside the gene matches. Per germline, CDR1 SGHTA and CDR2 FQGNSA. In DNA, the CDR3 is TGTGCCAGCAGCGGGGCGGGACAGGCGAGCGGTCAGCCCCAGCATTTT. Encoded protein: CASSGAGQASGQPQHF.

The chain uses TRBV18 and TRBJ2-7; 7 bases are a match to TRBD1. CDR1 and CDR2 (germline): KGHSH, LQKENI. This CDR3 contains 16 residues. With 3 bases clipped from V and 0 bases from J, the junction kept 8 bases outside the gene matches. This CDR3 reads CASSPIDRAHSYEQYF. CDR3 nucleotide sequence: TGTGCCAGCTCACCGATCGACAGGGCCCACTCCTACGAGCAGTACTTC.

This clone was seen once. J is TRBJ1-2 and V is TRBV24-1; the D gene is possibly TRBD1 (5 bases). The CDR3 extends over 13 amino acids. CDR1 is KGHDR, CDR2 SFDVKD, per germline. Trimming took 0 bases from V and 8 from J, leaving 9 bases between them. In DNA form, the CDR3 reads TGTGCCACCAGTGATTTGCAGGGTCAGGGCTACACCTTC. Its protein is CATSDLQGQGYTF.